This entry is about one T cell receptor (beta chain). The sample originates from a study of blood T cell repertoires in COVID-19. As for the study in general: In each case, the material was cDNA or gDNA derived from T cells, B-cell-depleted T cells, or PBMCs.

The germline CDR1 and CDR2 sequences are SNHLY and FYNNEI. This CDR3 contains 14 residues. V dropped 8 bases and J dropped 6; count of bases not matched to a gene: 6. The repertoire was sequenced with immunoSEQ multiplex PCR; TCRdb's copy has only in-frame clones and lacks some. Of 270,000 or so clones in the sample, less than 85% were seen once. Sequenced: peripheral blood. This sequence joins TRBV2 and TRBJ2-7; 14 bases are a match to TRBD2. The sequence came from a woman under 30 with acute or convalescent COVID-19. The CDR3 coding sequence is TGTGCCAGCGGGACGGGACTAGCGGGAGTCGAGCAGTACTTC. This codes for CASGTGLAGVEQYF.